The 22 T cell receptor beta chains below were found in one sample sequenced in a study of blood T cell repertoires in COVID-19. Assay used: immunoSEQ multiplex PCR; TCRdb lists only in-frame clones, some missing. The table records 150,000 to 200,000 clones, less than 85% of them present only once. Material: PBMCs or T cells enriched from blood (not recorded which). Receptors originate from a woman aged 55 to 70 with acute COVID-19.

V and J are TRBV28 and TRBJ2-5, with a possible D match to TRBD1 (6 bases). Trimming stripped 7 bases from V and 4 bases from J, with 16 bases between. From germline, CDR1 is MDHEN and CDR2 SYDVKM. This CDR3 contains 14 residues. As DNA, the CDR3 is TGTGCCAGCACCCCGGATGGGGGCCCAGAGACCCAGTACTTC. Amino acids: CASTPDGGPETQYF.

V usage is TRBV9 and J usage is TRBJ2-3, with a weak D call TRBD1 (5 bases). Germline CDR1 and CDR2: SGDLS and YYNGEE. V lost 0 bases and J lost 3, with 8 bases in between. The CDR3 consists of 14 residues. The CDR3 DNA follows: TGTGCCAGCAGCGTAGTTGGGGCGACAGATACGCAGTATTTT. Protein product: CASSVVGATDTQYF.

This rearrangement joins TRBV3-1 (or the pseudogene TRBV3-2) to TRBJ1-3; D is ambiguous. The CDR3 runs to 15 residues. The V and J ends lost 1 base and 4 bases respectively, with 11 bases between them. Germline V gives CDR1 LGHDT, CDR2 YNNKEL (reference sequence). The DNA for the CDR3 is TGTGCCAGCAGCCAAGTTCCCGGTGTCGGAAACACCATATATTTT. It yields the protein CASSQVPGVGNTIYF.

The chain links TRBV20-1 to TRBJ2-2; D unclear. This CDR3 has 10 residues. The V end lost 4 bases, the J end lost 6 bases, and 3 bases lay between the germline ends. The germline V gene encodes CDR1 DFQATT and CDR2 SNEGSKA (reference sequence). CDR3 DNA: TGCAGTGCTACGGCCGGGGAGCTGTTTTTT. Residues: CSATAGELFF.

The chain's CDR3 is CASSQGKEAFF. In DNA, the CDR3 is TGTGCCAGCAGCCAGGGTAAGGAAGCTTTCTTT. The chain couples TRBV7-9 to TRBJ1-1; possibly TRBD1 for D (5 bases). This CDR3 has 11 residues. Trimming pared 5 bases from V and 8 bases from J, leaving 9 bases between. Germline CDR1 SEHNR, CDR2 FQNEAQ (reference sequence).

This clone was seen a handful of times. Here the CDR3 reads CASIGGAGLTGELFF. The CDR3, as DNA: TGTGCCAGCATCGGGGGAGCGGGACTAACCGGGGAGCTGTTTTTT. V usage is TRBV2 and J usage is TRBJ2-2; 7 positions match TRBD2. The CDR3 is 15 amino acids. From germline, CDR1 is SNHLY and CDR2 FYNNEI. The ends lost 7 bases at V and 5 bases at J; junction bases unmatched: 10.

Note on this clone: The sample contains more than one DNA sequence encoding this CDR3. The V and J genes are TRBV4-3 and TRBJ2-3; D might be TRBD2 (6 bases). The CDR3 has 14 residues. In germline, CDR1 is LGHNA, CDR2 YSLEER. The ends were cut back, 1 base at V and 1 base at J, with 6 bases in the middle. CDR3 nucleotides: TGCGCCAGCAGCCAAGCGGGGGGCACAGATACGCAGTATTTT. Translating it yields CASSQAGGTDTQYF.

The rearrangement joins TRBV15 to TRBJ1-3; a weak D match, TRBD1 (5 bases). The CDR3 runs 16 residues. CDR1 and CDR2 from the germline V gene are LNHNV and YYDKDF (reference sequence). V was trimmed by 0 bases and J by 2 bases, leaving 11 bases between them. CDR3 DNA: TGTGCCACCAGCAGAGATCCGACAGCAACTGGAAACACCATATATTTT. As protein: CATSRDPTATGNTIYF. Using reference TRBV15 and TRBJ1-3 for the parts outside the CDR3, the full variable domain is DAMVIQNPRYQVTQFGKPVTLSCSQTLNHNVMYWYQQKSSQAPKLLFHYYDKDFNNEADTPDNFQSRRPNTSFCFLDIRSPGLGDTAMYLCATSRDPTATGNTIYFGEGSWLTVV.

The chain uses TRBV28 and TRBJ2-3, with TRBD1 matching over 8 bases. Germline loops: CDR1 MDHEN, CDR2 SYDVKM. Germline trimming cut 8 bases from V and 1 base from J; bases unmatched to any gene: 5. The CDR3 has 14 amino acids. The CDR3 spells CASLQGARTDTQYF. The CDR3 DNA reads TGTGCCAGCCTCCAGGGGGCGCGCACAGATACGCAGTATTTT.

The V call is TRBV19, the J call TRBJ2-7; D is unresolved. CDR1 and CDR2 from the germline V gene are LNHDA and SQIVND (reference sequence). This CDR3 region has 13 residues. Trimming pared 6 bases from V and 2 bases from J, leaving 11 bases between. The CDR3 coding sequence is TGTGCCAGTAGGGAGCGAACAACCTACGAGCAGTACTTC. Its protein is CASRERTTYEQYF.

J is TRBJ1-6 and V is TRBV11-2; no reliable D call. The CDR3 spans 15 residues. The germline V gene has CDR1 SGHAT and CDR2 FQNNGV. With 6 bases removed from V and 0 bases from J, the gap between germline ends came to 9 bases. This CDR3 is CASSYTDSYNSPLHF. As DNA, the CDR3 is TGTGCCAGCAGTTATACAGACTCCTATAATTCACCCCTCCACTTT.

The rearrangement uses TRBV13 and TRBJ1-4; TRBD1 aligns across 9 bases. Trimming removed 5 bases from V and 5 bases from J; junction bases left unmatched: 6. The CDR3 contains 15 residues. Germline assignment: CDR1 PRHDT and CDR2 FYEKMQ (reference sequence). CDR3 region: CASSLRQGGNEKLFF. The CDR3 region has the DNA TGTGCCAGCAGCCTCCGACAGGGGGGCAATGAAAAACTGTTTTTT.

V and J are TRBV5-6 and TRBJ1-1; D not certain. Trimming left V 4 bases short and J 0 bases short, with 16 bases between. The CDR3 runs 16 residues. Germline loops: CDR1 SGHDT, CDR2 YYEEEE. The CDR3 nucleotides are TGTGCCAGCAGCCAACGGGTCGGGGTGTTGAACACTGAAGCTTTCTTT. It translates to CASSQRVGVLNTEAFF.

The DNA of the CDR3 is TGTGCCAGCAGAAGACAGGGGGAGAACTACGAGCAGTACTTC. This encodes CASRRQGENYEQYF. The rearrangement links TRBV6-5 to TRBJ2-7, with 9 bases lining up with TRBD1. This CDR3 contains 14 residues. CDR1 is MNHEY, CDR2 SVGAGI, per germline. J was trimmed by 3 bases and V by 6 bases; bases with no gene match: 6.

The chain carries TRBV28 and TRBJ1-3; D unclear. This CDR3 spans 12 amino acids. The V and J ends lost 11 bases and 1 base respectively, with 9 bases between them. The V gene's germline CDR1 is MDHEN and CDR2 SYDVKM. CDR3 in DNA: TGTGCCTCCGGGGATTCTGGAAACACCATATATTTT. Translation gives CASGDSGNTIYF.

The rearrangement uses TRBV7-8 and TRBJ2-1; 8 positions match TRBD1. The CDR3 covers 15 residues. J gave up 1 base and V 3 bases, and 2 bases lay outside the gene matches. Germline CDR1 is SGHVS and CDR2 is FQNEAQ. CDR3 nucleotides: TGTGCCAGCAGCTTCCAGGGGGCGTCCTACAATGAGCAGTTCTTC. Protein product: CASSFQGASYNEQFF.

The chain combines TRBV7-6 with TRBJ2-1, with D perhaps TRBD1 (6 bases). Trimming removed 2 bases from V and 1 base from J, with 12 bases in between. This CDR3 region has 16 residues. The germline CDR1 and CDR2 sequences are SGHVS and FNYEAQ. In DNA, the CDR3 is TGTGCCAGCAGCTTAACAGGGCTTTTGTCCTACAATGAGCAGTTCTTC. Translating it yields CASSLTGLLSYNEQFF. Variable domain in full (rest from reference TRBV7-6 and TRBJ2-1): GAGVSQSPRYKVTKRGQDVALRCDPISGHVSLYWYRQALGQGPEFLTYFNYEAQQDKSGLPNDRFSAERPEGSISTLTIQRTEQRDSAMYRCASSLTGLLSYNEQFFGPGTRLTVL.

V and J are TRBV10-3 and TRBJ2-4; a possible D gene is TRBD1 (6 bases). The CDR3 spans 16 residues. Trimming left V 1 base short and J 8 bases short, with 18 bases between. The germline gives CDR1 ENHRY, CDR2 SYGVKD. CDR3 amino acids: CAISEFPLDGGDIQYF. The CDR3 DNA reads as TGTGCCATCAGTGAGTTTCCTCTAGATGGGGGCGACATTCAGTACTTC.

The V and J genes are TRBV3-1 (or the pseudogene TRBV3-2) and TRBJ2-1, with a tentative D call TRBD2 (5 bases). V lost 0 bases and J lost 12, with 18 bases in between. Per the germline V gene, CDR1 is LGHDT and CDR2 is YNNKEL (reference sequence). The CDR3 is made up of 15 amino acids. As DNA, the CDR3 is TGTGCCAGCAGCCAAGATAGCGTCTCATCGGGGTGGCAGTTCTTC. Encoded protein: CASSQDSVSSGWQFF.

This sequence joins TRBV12-3 or TRBV12-4 and TRBJ2-2; D gene ambiguous. The CDR3 length is 13 residues. V lost 3 bases to trimming and J lost 3 bases, with 5 bases between them. The DNA for the CDR3 is TGTGCCAGCAGTTTTTTCGACACCGGGGAGCTGTTTTTT. Its protein product is CASSFFDTGELFF.

The genes are TRBV18 and TRBJ1-2, with D possibly matching TRBD1 (5 bases). The V and J ends lost 2 bases and 3 bases respectively, with 10 bases between them. Germline CDR1 reads KGHSH; CDR2 reads LQKENI. The CDR3 is 14 residues long. The CDR3 loop is CASSPTQGYYGYTF. As DNA, the CDR3 is TGTGCCAGCTCACCAACCCAGGGTTACTATGGCTACACCTTC. Full variable domain (remainder filled in from reference TRBV18 and TRBJ1-2): NAGVMQNPRHLVRRRGQEARLRCSPMKGHSHVYWYRQLPEEGLKFMVYLQKENIIDESGMPKERFSAEFPKEGPSILRIQQVVRGDSAAYFCASSPTQGYYGYTFGSGTRLTVV.

The genes are TRBV9 and TRBJ2-1, with 8 bases fitting TRBD2. Germline V gene lookup returns CDR1 SGDLS and CDR2 YYNGEE. This CDR3 region has 14 residues. V gave up 2 bases and J gave up 2 bases; unmatched junction bases: 0. The CDR3 DNA reads as TGTGCCAGCAGCGTGGGACTAGCCTACAATGAGCAGTTCTTC. Translating it yields CASSVGLAYNEQFF.